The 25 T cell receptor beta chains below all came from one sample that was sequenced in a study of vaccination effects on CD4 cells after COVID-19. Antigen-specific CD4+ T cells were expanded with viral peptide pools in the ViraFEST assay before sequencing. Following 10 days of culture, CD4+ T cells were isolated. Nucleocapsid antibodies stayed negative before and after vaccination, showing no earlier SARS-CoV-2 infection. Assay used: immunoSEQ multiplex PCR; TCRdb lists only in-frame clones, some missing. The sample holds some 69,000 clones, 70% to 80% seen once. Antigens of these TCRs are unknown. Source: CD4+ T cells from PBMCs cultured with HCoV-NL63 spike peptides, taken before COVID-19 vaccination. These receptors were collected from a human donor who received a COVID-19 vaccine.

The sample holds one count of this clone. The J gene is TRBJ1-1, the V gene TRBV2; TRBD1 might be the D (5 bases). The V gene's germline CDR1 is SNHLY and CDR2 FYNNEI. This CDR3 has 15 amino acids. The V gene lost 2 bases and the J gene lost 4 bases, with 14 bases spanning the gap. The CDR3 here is CASSELGPGGTEAFF. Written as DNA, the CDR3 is TGTGCCAGCAGTGAACTGGGGCCTGGCGGCACTGAAGCTTTCTTT.

The CDR3 region has the DNA TGTGCGGGGGCGCCGGGCAATCAGCCCCAGCATTTT. This encodes CAGAPGNQPQHF. This chain joins TRBV12-3 or TRBV12-4 and TRBJ1-5, with D tentatively TRBD1 (6 bases). The CDR3 loop spans 12 amino acids.

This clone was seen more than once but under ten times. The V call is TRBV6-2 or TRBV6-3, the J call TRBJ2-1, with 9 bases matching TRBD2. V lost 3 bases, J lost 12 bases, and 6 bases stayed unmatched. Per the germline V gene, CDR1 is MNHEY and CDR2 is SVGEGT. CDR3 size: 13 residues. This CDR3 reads CASSYPAGGRQFF. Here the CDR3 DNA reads TGTGCCAGCAGTTATCCAGCGGGGGGTCGGCAGTTCTTC.

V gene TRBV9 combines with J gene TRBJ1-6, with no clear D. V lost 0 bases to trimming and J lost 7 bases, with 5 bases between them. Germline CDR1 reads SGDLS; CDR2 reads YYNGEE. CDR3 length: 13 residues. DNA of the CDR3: TGTGCCAGCAGCGTAGTCAGCAATTCACCCCTCCACTTT. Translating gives CASSVVSNSPLHF.

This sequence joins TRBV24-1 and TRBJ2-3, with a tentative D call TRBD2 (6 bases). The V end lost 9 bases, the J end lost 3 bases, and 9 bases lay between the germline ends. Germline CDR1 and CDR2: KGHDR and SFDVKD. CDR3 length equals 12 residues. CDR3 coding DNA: TGTGCCACCTCCCGGGGGACAGATACGCAGTATTTT. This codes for CATSRGTDTQYF.

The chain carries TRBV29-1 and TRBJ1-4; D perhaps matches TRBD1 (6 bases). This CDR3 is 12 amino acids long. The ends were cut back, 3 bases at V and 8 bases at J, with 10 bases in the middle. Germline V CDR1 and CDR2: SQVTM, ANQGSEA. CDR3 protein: CSVESGEEKLFF. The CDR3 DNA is TGCAGCGTTGAGTCAGGGGAGGAAAAACTGTTTTTT.

Written as DNA, the CDR3 is TGTGCCATCAGTGTAGTAGCAGGGGAGCAGTTCTTC. Translated: CAISVVAGEQFF. This chain connects TRBV10-3 to TRBJ2-1, with a weak D call TRBD1 (5 bases). With 4 bases removed from V and 10 bases from J, the gap between germline ends came to 11 bases. This CDR3 is built from 12 residues. Germline CDR1 is ENHRY and CDR2 is SYGVKD.

CDR3 coding DNA: TGCGCCAGCAGCTTGGAGTCAGGCAATTGGGATACGCAGTATTTT. Protein sequence: CASSLESGNWDTQYF. The V call is TRBV5-1, the J call TRBJ2-3, with no clear D. The CDR3 consists of 15 residues. V was trimmed by 0 bases and J by 6 bases, leaving 14 bases between them. Germline CDR1 SGHRS, CDR2 YFSETQ.

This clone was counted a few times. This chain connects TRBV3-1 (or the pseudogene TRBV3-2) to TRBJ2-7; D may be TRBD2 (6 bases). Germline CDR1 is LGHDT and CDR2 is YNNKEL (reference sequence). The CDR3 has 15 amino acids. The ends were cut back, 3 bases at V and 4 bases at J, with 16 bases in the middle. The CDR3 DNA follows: TGTGCCAGCAGCCACGCTTGGCAGGGAGGTTACGAGCAGTACGTC. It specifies CASSHAWQGGYEQYV.

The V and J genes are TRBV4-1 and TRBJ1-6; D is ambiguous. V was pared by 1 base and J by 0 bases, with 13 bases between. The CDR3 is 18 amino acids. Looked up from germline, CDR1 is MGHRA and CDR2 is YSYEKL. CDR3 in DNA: TGCGCCAGCAGCCAAGCCGGCTCGGTTAGCTCCTATAATTCACCCCTCCACTTT. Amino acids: CASSQAGSVSSYNSPLHF.

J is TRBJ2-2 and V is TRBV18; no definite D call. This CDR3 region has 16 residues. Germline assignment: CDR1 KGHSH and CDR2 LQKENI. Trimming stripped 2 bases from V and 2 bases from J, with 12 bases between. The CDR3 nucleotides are TGTGCCAGCTCACCATCTCTGAGTCAAAACACCGGGGAGCTGTTTTTT. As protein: CASSPSLSQNTGELFF.

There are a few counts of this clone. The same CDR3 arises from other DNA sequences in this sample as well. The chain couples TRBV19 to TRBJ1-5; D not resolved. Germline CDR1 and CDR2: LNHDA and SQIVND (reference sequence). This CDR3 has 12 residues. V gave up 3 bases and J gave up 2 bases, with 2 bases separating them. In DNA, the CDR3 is TGTGCCAGTAGTATGGGCAATCAGCCCCAGCATTTT. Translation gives CASSMGNQPQHF.

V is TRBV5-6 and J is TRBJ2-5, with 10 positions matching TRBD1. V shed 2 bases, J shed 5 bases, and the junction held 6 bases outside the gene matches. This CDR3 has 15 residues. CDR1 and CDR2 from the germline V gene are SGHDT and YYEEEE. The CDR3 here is CASSFLTGGYETQYF. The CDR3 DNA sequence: TGTGCCAGCAGCTTCTTGACAGGGGGCTATGAGACCCAGTACTTC.

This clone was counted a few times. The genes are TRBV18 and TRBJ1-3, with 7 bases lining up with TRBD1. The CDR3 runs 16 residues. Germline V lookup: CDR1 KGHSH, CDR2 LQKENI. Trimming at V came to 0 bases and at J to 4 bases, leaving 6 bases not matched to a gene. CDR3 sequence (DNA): TGTGCCAGCTCACCACCGGGGACAGTAAACGGAAACACCATATATTTT. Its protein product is CASSPPGTVNGNTIYF.

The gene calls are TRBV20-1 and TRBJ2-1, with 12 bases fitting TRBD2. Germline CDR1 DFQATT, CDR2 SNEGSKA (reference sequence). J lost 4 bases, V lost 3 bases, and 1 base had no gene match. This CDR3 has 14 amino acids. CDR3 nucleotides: TGCAGTGCTAGTACTAGCGGGGGGTACAATGAGCAGTTCTTC. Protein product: CSASTSGGYNEQFF.

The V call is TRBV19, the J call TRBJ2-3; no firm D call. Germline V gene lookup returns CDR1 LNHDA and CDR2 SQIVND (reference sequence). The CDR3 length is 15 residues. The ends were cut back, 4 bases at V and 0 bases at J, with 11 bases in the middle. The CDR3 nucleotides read TGTGCCAGTAGTAACACGGTCGGTAGCACAGATACGCAGTATTTT. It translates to CASSNTVGSTDTQYF.

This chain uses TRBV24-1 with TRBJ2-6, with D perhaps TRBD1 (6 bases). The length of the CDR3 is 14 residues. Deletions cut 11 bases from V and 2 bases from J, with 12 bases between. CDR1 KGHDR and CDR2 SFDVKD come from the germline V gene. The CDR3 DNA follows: TGTGCCATTCAGGGGTCCACTGGGGCCAACGTCCTGACTTTC. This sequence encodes CAIQGSTGANVLTF.

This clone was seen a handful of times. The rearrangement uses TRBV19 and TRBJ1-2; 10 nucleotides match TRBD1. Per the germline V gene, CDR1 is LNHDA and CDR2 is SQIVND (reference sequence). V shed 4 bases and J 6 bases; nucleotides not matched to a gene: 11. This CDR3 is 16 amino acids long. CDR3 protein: CASSTPGTGVSDGYTF. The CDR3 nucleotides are TGTGCCAGTAGTACTCCCGGGACAGGGGTATCGGATGGCTACACCTTC.

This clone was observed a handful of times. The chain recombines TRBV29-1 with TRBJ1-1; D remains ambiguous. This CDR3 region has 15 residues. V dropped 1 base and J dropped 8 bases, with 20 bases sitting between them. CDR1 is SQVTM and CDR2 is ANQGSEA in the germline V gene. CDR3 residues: CSVEGRPDSGSEAFF. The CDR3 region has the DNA TGCAGCGTTGAAGGGCGGCCGGACTCAGGATCCGAAGCTTTCTTT.

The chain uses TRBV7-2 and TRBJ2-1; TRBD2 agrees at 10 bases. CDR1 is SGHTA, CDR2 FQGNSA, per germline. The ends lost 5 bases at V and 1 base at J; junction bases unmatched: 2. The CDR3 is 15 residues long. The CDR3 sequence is CASSPAGGSYNEQFF. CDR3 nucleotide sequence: TGTGCCAGCAGCCCAGCGGGGGGGTCCTACAATGAGCAGTTCTTC.

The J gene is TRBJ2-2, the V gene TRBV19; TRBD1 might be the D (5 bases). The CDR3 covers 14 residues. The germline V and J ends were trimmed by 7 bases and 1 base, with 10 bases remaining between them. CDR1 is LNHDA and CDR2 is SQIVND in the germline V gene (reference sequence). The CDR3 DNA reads TGTGCCAGTATGCGGCAGGGGAACACCGGGGAGCTGTTTTTT. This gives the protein CASMRQGNTGELFF.

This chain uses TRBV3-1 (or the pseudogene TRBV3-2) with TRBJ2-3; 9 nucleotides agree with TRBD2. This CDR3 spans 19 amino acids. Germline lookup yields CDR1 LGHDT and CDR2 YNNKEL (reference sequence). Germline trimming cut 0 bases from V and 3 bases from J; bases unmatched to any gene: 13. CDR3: CASSQELAGGLGKTDTQYF. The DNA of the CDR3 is TGTGCCAGCAGCCAAGAGCTGGCGGGGGGGCTAGGGAAAACAGATACGCAGTATTTT.

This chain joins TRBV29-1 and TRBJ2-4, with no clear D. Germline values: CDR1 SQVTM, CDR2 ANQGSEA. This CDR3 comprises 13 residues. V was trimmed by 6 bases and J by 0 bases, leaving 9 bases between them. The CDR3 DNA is TGCAGCGTCGTAGGTCTAGCCAAAAACATTCAGTACTTC. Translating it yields CSVVGLAKNIQYF.

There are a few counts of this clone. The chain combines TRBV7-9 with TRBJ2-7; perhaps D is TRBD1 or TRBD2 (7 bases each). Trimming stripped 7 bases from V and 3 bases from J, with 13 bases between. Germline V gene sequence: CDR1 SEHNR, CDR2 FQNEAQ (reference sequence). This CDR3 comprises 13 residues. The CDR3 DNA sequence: TGTGCCAGCACTCAGGGGGAGGGCTACGAGCAGTACGTC. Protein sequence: CASTQGEGYEQYV.

CDR3 nucleotides: TGTGCCAGCAGCAGAGGGGGACCCACGAGCTCCTACAATGAGCAGTTCTTC. This sequence encodes CASSRGGPTSSYNEQFF. The V and J genes are TRBV6-2 or TRBV6-3 and TRBJ2-1, with D possibly matching TRBD1 (6 bases). The CDR3 sequence is 17 residues long. Trimming left V 6 bases short and J 0 bases short, with 18 bases between. Germline V CDR1 and CDR2: MNHEY, SVGEGT.